The 27 T cell receptor beta chains listed next were all sequenced from one sample in a study of blood T cell repertoires in COVID-19. Profiling relied on immunoSEQ multiplex PCR, and the TCRdb table lists in-frame clones only, not all of them. The data show 300,000 or so clones, roughly 90% seen once. The specimen sequenced was peripheral blood. The source of these receptors is a young man who had recovered from COVID-19.

This clone was observed once. CDR3: CASRGGDGDEKLFF. The DNA of the CDR3 is TGTGCCTCCCGGGGGGGCGATGGGGATGAAAAACTGTTTTTT. The rearrangement joins TRBV10-3 to TRBJ1-4; tentative D call: TRBD1 (6 bases). The CDR3 spans 14 residues. CDR1 is ENHRY, CDR2 SYGVKD, per germline. The germline V and J ends were trimmed by 11 bases and 6 bases, with 19 bases remaining between them.

The V and J genes are TRBV15 and TRBJ1-1, with a tentative D call TRBD1 (6 bases). Germline V gene lookup returns CDR1 LNHNV and CDR2 YYDKDF (reference sequence). Trimming removed 2 bases from V and 1 base from J, with 8 bases in between. This CDR3 contains 14 residues. CDR3 sequence reads: CATSRRGTNTEAFF. As DNA, the CDR3 is TGTGCCACCAGCAGAAGGGGGACGAACACTGAAGCTTTCTTT. Full variable domain (remainder filled in from reference TRBV15 and TRBJ1-1): DAMVIQNPRYQVTQFGKPVTLSCSQTLNHNVMYWYQQKSSQAPKLLFHYYDKDFNNEADTPDNFQSRRPNTSFCFLDIRSPGLGDTAMYLCATSRRGTNTEAFFGQGTRLTVV.

CDR3 coding DNA: TGTGCCAGCAGTTTCCGGGGGGAACAGCCCCAGCATTTT. It codes for CASSFRGEQPQHF. V is TRBV28 and J is TRBJ1-5; the D gene is possibly TRBD1 (5 bases). V lost 3 bases and J 7 bases, leaving 10 bases between the germline ends. Germline V gene sequence: CDR1 MDHEN, CDR2 SYDVKM. This CDR3 has 13 amino acids.

The gene calls are TRBV7-8 and TRBJ1-2; 8 bases are a match to TRBD1. V lost 5 bases, J lost 4 bases, and 6 bases stayed unmatched. Germline-derived CDR1 and CDR2 are SGHVS and FQNEAQ. The CDR3 has 14 residues. CDR3 in amino acids: CASSTRTGGYGYTF. CDR3 nucleotide sequence: TGTGCCAGCAGCACCCGAACAGGGGGCTATGGCTACACCTTC.

The V call is TRBV5-8, the J call TRBJ1-4; 9 bases match TRBD1. CDR1 and CDR2 (germline): SGHTS, YDEGEE. J was trimmed by 5 bases and V by 4 bases; bases with no gene match: 3. CDR3 length: 14 residues. The CDR3 nucleotides are TGTGCCAGCAGCGTCGGACAGGGGAATGAAAAACTGTTTTTT. Translation: CASSVGQGNEKLFF.

As to this clone: The junction departs from the called germline gene at one end, perhaps through a read error. V usage is TRBV11-2 and J usage is TRBJ1-1; D is ambiguous. Germline CDR1 is SGHAT and CDR2 is FQNNGV. The CDR3 length is 14 residues. The CDR3: CASSLAGGNPEAFF. The CDR3 bases are TGTGCCAGCAGCTTAGCGGGAGGGAACCCTGAAGCTTTCTTT. The full variable domain, completed using reference TRBV11-2 and TRBJ1-1, is EAGVAQSPRYKIIEKRQSVAFWCNPISGHATLYWYQQILGQGPKLLIQFQNNGVVDDSQLPKDRFSAERLKGVDSTLKIQPAKLEDSAVYLCASSLAGGNPEAFFGQGTRLTVV.

V usage is TRBV4-1 and J usage is TRBJ2-7; 9 nucleotides line up with TRBD1. Unmatched junction bases numbered 15, after V lost 3 bases and J lost 6 bases. CDR1 and CDR2 from the germline V gene are MGHRA and YSYEKL. The CDR3 loop spans 17 amino acids. The CDR3 reads CASSHGTGGAPLGEQYF. CDR3 DNA sequence: TGCGCCAGCAGCCACGGTACAGGGGGCGCCCCCTTGGGCGAGCAGTACTTC.

The V gene is TRBV7-9, the J gene TRBJ2-3; 7 nucleotides align to TRBD2. Germline assignment: CDR1 SEHNR and CDR2 FQNEAQ (reference sequence). The trim removed 1 base at V and 3 bases at J, leaving 7 bases unmatched. The CDR3 has 16 amino acids. The CDR3 coding sequence is TGTGCCAGCAGCTTAGTACTAGCGCTGGGTACAGATACGCAGTATTTT. Translated, it gives CASSLVLALGTDTQYF.

V and J are TRBV15 and TRBJ2-1; 7 bases fit TRBD2. This CDR3 contains 17 residues. The junction had 13 bases not matched to a gene; V was cut back by 1 base and J by 7 bases. The germline V gene encodes CDR1 LNHNV and CDR2 YYDKDF (reference sequence). The CDR3 region has the DNA TGTGCCACCAGCAGAGTTCAAGTTGCGGGAGTCGGGAATGAGCAGTTCTTC. This gives the protein CATSRVQVAGVGNEQFF.

V and J are TRBV19 and TRBJ2-7; 8 nucleotides agree with TRBD2. The CDR3 is 15 residues long. V shed 0 bases and J 3 bases; nucleotides not matched to a gene: 4. Germline lookup yields CDR1 LNHDA and CDR2 SQIVND (reference sequence). This CDR3 is CASSIDRTSGYEQYF. The CDR3 nucleotides read TGTGCCAGTAGTATAGACCGAACTAGCGGCTACGAGCAGTACTTC.

The CDR3 loop is CASSLEGASYGYTF. The CDR3 nucleotides are TGTGCCAGCAGTTTAGAGGGGGCGAGCTATGGCTACACCTTC. The chain combines TRBV27 with TRBJ1-2; 7 bases line up with TRBD1. V trimming: 2 bases; J trimming: 4 bases; junction bases outside the gene matches: 4. CDR3 size: 14 residues. Germline CDR1 and CDR2: MNHEY and SMNVEV (reference sequence).

The CDR3 sequence is CASRPGQGGHQPQHF. The DNA of the CDR3 is TGTGCCAGCAGACCCGGACAGGGAGGGCATCAGCCCCAGCATTTT. The chain is built from TRBV2 and TRBJ1-5; 8 bases are shared with TRBD1. The CDR3 consists of 15 residues. Losses at the gene ends were 6 bases for V and 5 bases for J; bases not matched to a gene: 9. The germline V gene encodes CDR1 SNHLY and CDR2 FYNNEI. Full variable domain (outside the CDR3, taken from reference TRBV2 and TRBJ1-5): EPEVTQTPSHQVTQMGQEVILRCVPISNHLYFYWYRQILGQKVEFLVSFYNNEISEKSEIFDDQFSVERPDGSNFTLKIRSTKLEDSAMYFCASRPGQGGHQPQHFGDGTRLSIL.

This clone appeared once. CDR3 residues: CASSAQGAGTEAFF. CDR3 sequence (DNA): TGTGCCAGCAGTGCACAGGGGGCAGGTACTGAAGCTTTCTTT. J is TRBJ1-1 and V is TRBV6-4, with 9 bases matching TRBD1. This CDR3 spans 14 amino acids. The V gene's germline CDR1 is MRHNA and CDR2 SNTAGT. V trimming: 4 bases; J trimming: 5 bases; junction bases outside the gene matches: 5.

This clone was counted once. This chain uses TRBV3-1 (or the pseudogene TRBV3-2) with TRBJ2-1; 9 nucleotides line up with TRBD2. Germline CDR1 is LGHDT and CDR2 is YNNKEL (reference sequence). V lost 6 bases, J lost 2 bases, and 14 bases stayed unmatched. The CDR3 runs to 18 residues. The CDR3 sequence: CASSAILKGLAAYNEQFF. CDR3 nucleotides: TGTGCCAGCAGTGCCATCCTCAAGGGACTAGCTGCCTACAATGAGCAGTTCTTC.

The genes are TRBV7-2 and TRBJ1-5; a weak D match, TRBD1 (5 bases). CDR1 and CDR2 (germline): SGHTA, FQGNSA. V shed 0 bases and J shed 7 bases, with 25 bases lying between them. CDR3 length: 19 amino acids. CDR3 in amino acids: CASSLAPRQSRGRDQPQHF. The CDR3 nucleotides are TGTGCCAGCAGCTTAGCGCCCCGACAGTCAAGAGGTCGAGACCAGCCCCAGCATTTT.

The chain employs TRBV19 and TRBJ2-1, with D maybe TRBD2 (6 bases). From germline, CDR1 is LNHDA and CDR2 SQIVND (reference sequence). The length of the CDR3 is 15 residues. V lost 8 bases, J lost 7 bases, and 21 bases lay in between. CDR3: CASCLGSGLGNEQFF. The CDR3, as DNA: TGTGCCAGTTGTCTCGGTAGCGGCCTGGGGAATGAGCAGTTCTTC.

This chain connects TRBV19 to TRBJ1-3; D is perhaps TRBD1 (5 bases). Trimming pared 6 bases from V and 7 bases from J, leaving 16 bases between. CDR1 LNHDA and CDR2 SQIVND come from the germline V gene (reference sequence). The CDR3 has 14 amino acids. The CDR3 nucleotides read TGTGCCAGTAGACCGGGACTTCTCGACAACACCATATATTTT. It specifies CASRPGLLDNTIYF. The entire variable domain, with the rest obtained from reference TRBV19 and TRBJ1-3, is as follows: DGGITQSPKYLFRKEGQNVTLSCEQNLNHDAMYWYRQDPGQGLRLIYYSQIVNDFQKGDIAEGYSVSREKKESFPLTVTSAQKNPTAFYLCASRPGLLDNTIYFGEGSWLTVV.

CDR3 DNA sequence: TGTGCCAGCAGCACTCGACAGGGGCCTAACTATGGCTACACCTTC. Its protein product is CASSTRQGPNYGYTF. This sequence joins TRBV5-4 and TRBJ1-2, with 8 bases identical to TRBD1. There are 15 residues in the CDR3. CDR1 is SGHNT and CDR2 is YYREEE in the germline V gene (reference sequence). V lost 4 bases, J lost 0 bases, and 5 bases stayed unmatched.

The rearrangement links TRBV2 to TRBJ2-3; 7 bases fit TRBD2. The CDR3 extends over 13 amino acids. Germline-derived CDR1 and CDR2 are SNHLY and FYNNEI. The V gene end was trimmed by 10 bases and the J gene end by 2 bases; junction bases not matched to a gene: 6. CDR3 protein: CATRLADTDTQYF. DNA of the CDR3: TGTGCCACCCGGCTAGCGGACACAGATACGCAGTATTTT.

This clone was recorded only once. The rearrangement links TRBV19 to TRBJ1-1; D remains unclear. Trimming stripped 4 bases from V and 4 bases from J, with 10 bases between. The CDR3 has 13 residues. Germline assignment: CDR1 LNHDA and CDR2 SQIVND (reference sequence). CDR3 amino acids: CASSTRGSTEAFF. DNA of the CDR3: TGTGCCAGTAGTACTCGGGGTTCCACTGAAGCTTTCTTT.

The J gene is TRBJ2-5, the V gene TRBV11-2; a weak D match, TRBD2 (6 bases). The CDR3 contains 17 residues. V was cut by 5 bases and J by 2 bases, with 21 bases left in between. Germline V lookup: CDR1 SGHAT, CDR2 FQNNGV. The CDR3 sequence is CASSRERSVAEQETQYF. CDR3 bases: TGTGCCAGCAGCCGAGAAAGGTCGGTAGCGGAACAAGAGACCCAGTACTTC.

This sequence joins TRBV6-2 or TRBV6-3 and TRBJ1-5; TRBD1 matches at 8 bases. J lost 4 bases, V lost 4 bases, and 6 bases had no gene match. The germline gives CDR1 MNHEY, CDR2 SVGEGT. The CDR3 consists of 15 residues. The CDR3 sequence: CASSSRGPRNQPQHF. The DNA for the CDR3 is TGTGCCAGCAGTTCCAGGGGGCCGAGAAATCAGCCCCAGCATTTT.

This chain connects TRBV18 to TRBJ2-7; 13 bases fit TRBD2. This CDR3 is 16 amino acids long. The junction had 7 bases not matched to a gene; V was cut back by 4 bases and J by 4 bases. In germline, CDR1 is KGHSH, CDR2 LQKENI. The CDR3 DNA is TGTGCCAGCTCACATACGGGACTAGCGGGAAGGTACGAGCAGTACTTC. Protein: CASSHTGLAGRYEQYF.

The chain couples TRBV7-8 to TRBJ1-1; a weak D match, TRBD1 (5 bases). This CDR3 spans 13 amino acids. The germline V and J ends were trimmed by 5 bases and 1 base, with 8 bases remaining between them. The V gene's germline CDR1 is SGHVS and CDR2 FQNEAQ. The CDR3 nucleotides read TGTGCCAGCAGCCGACAGAAGAACACTGAAGCTTTCTTT. This codes for CASSRQKNTEAFF.

The chain uses TRBV15 and TRBJ1-2; 8 bases line up with TRBD1. This CDR3 has 15 residues. V lost 2 bases to trimming and J lost 2 bases; unmatched junction nucleotides: 4. CDR1 and CDR2 from the germline V gene are LNHNV and YYDKDF (reference sequence). The CDR3 sequence is CATSRNRGENYGYTF. The CDR3 DNA is TGTGCCACCAGCAGAAACAGGGGGGAGAACTATGGCTACACCTTC. The full variable domain, with the rest looked up from reference TRBV15 and TRBJ1-2, is DAMVIQNPRYQVTQFGKPVTLSCSQTLNHNVMYWYQQKSSQAPKLLFHYYDKDFNNEADTPDNFQSRRPNTSFCFLDIRSPGLGDTAMYLCATSRNRGENYGYTFGSGTRLTVV.

This clone was found once. The chain carries TRBV7-3 and TRBJ2-1; TRBD2 might be the D (5 bases). Trimming took off 1 base at V and 11 bases at J, with 12 bases between the two ends. Germline CDR1 and CDR2: SGHTA and FQGTGA. This CDR3 has 13 residues. The DNA for the CDR3 is TGTGCCAGCAGCTTAAAGGTCGAGACTAAGCAGTTCTTC. Encoded protein: CASSLKVETKQFF.

The V gene is TRBV6-5, the J gene TRBJ2-7, with D possibly being TRBD1 (5 bases). The germline V gene encodes CDR1 MNHEY and CDR2 SVGAGI. CDR3 length: 13 residues. V shed 2 bases and J shed 4 bases, with 9 bases lying between them. CDR3 amino acids: CASSYSDRYEQYF. Here the CDR3 DNA reads TGTGCCAGCAGTTACAGCGACAGATACGAGCAGTACTTC.